This TCR beta chain appears in the sequencing data of a study of cytomegalovirus exposure and HLA in healthy donors. Looking at the study overall: Within an early data release were 85 million or so unique TCRs drawn from HLA-typed donors.

The CDR3 runs to 13 residues. V lost 4 bases and J 4 bases, leaving 10 bases between the germline ends. Germline loops: CDR1 MDHEN, CDR2 SYDVKM. In the PCR, 60 Vbeta and 13 Jbeta primers were used. Produced via immunoSEQ multiplex PCR; TCRdb's table is partial and in-frame only. Among 150,000 to 200,000 clones, roughly 82% were seen once, and the ten largest hold about 1.4%. Among the donors, all were healthy bone marrow donors. At collection, donors were nominally healthy, but unrecorded immune exposures were probable. Material for sequencing was PBMCs. V gene TRBV28 combines with J gene TRBJ1-2, with D hard to call. The receptor comes from a girl under 18 in good health and CMV-seropositive. The CDR3 DNA reads as TGTGCCAGCAGTTCCGGGTCCATCTATGGCTACACCTTC. This encodes CASSSGSIYGYTF.